Listed here are 21 T cell receptor beta chains from one sample, sequenced in a study of PD-L1 blockade in urothelial cancer. Time point reported: peripheral blood 6 weeks after treatment start. Profiling relied on immunoSEQ multiplex PCR, and the TCRdb table lists in-frame clones only, not all of them. Here the sample spans around 50,000 clones, 70% to 90% being singletons. This material consisted of PBMCs, taken around atezolizumab (anti-PD-L1) treatment. Receptors were obtained from a man aged 50 to 60 with urothelial cancer.

The chain combines TRBV19 with TRBJ2-7; 7 bases fit TRBD2. Germline V gene sequence: CDR1 LNHDA, CDR2 SQIVND (reference sequence). This CDR3 has 14 amino acids. The V segment lost 3 bases and the J segment 3 bases; nucleotides outside the gene matches: 5. CDR3 nucleotide sequence: TGTGCCAGTAGTATGCGCGGGAGCAACTACGAGCAGTACTTC. It translates to CASSMRGSNYEQYF. Combining the CDR3 with reference TRBV19 and TRBJ2-7 gives the whole variable domain DGGITQSPKYLFRKEGQNVTLSCEQNLNHDAMYWYRQDPGQGLRLIYYSQIVNDFQKGDIAEGYSVSREKKESFPLTVTSAQKNPTAFYLCASSMRGSNYEQYFGPGTRLTVT.

The V call is TRBV5-1, the J call TRBJ2-1; D possibly corresponds to TRBD2 (6 bases). The CDR3 has 14 amino acids. V lost 0 bases and J lost 7, with 11 bases in between. Per the germline V gene, CDR1 is SGHRS and CDR2 is YFSETQ. The CDR3 sequence: CASSLVVSGNEQFF. The CDR3 DNA sequence: TGCGCCAGCAGCTTGGTAGTTAGCGGTAATGAGCAGTTCTTC. The full variable domain, with the rest looked up from reference TRBV5-1 and TRBJ2-1, is KAGVTQTPRYLIKTRGQQVTLSCSPISGHRSVSWYQQTPGQGLQFLFEYFSETQRNKGNFPGRFSGRQFSNSRSEMNVSTLELGDSALYLCASSLVVSGNEQFFGPGTRLTVL.

This clone is categorized as medium-sized. The chain's CDR3 is CAWSAQQGYGYTF. CDR3 sequence (DNA): TGTGCCTGGAGTGCCCAACAGGGATACGGCTACACCTTC. This sequence joins TRBV30 and TRBJ1-2; a weak D match, TRBD1 (6 bases). The CDR3 contains 13 residues. Germline CDR1 and CDR2: GTSNPN and SVGIG (reference sequence). Trimming took 1 base from V and 8 from J, leaving 14 bases between them.

The gene calls are TRBV2 and TRBJ1-5; D is possibly TRBD1 (6 bases). From germline, CDR1 is SNHLY and CDR2 FYNNEI. The CDR3 runs to 15 residues. V lost 6 bases, J lost 4 bases, and 16 bases lay in between. CDR3 sequence: CASSTRGVRNQPQHF. The CDR3 DNA sequence: TGTGCCAGCAGCACCAGGGGTGTGAGGAATCAGCCCCAGCATTTT.

This clone showed up just a few times. The CDR3 loop reads CASSTYRVDGYTF. DNA for the CDR3: TGTGCCAGTAGTACCTACAGGGTTGATGGCTACACCTTC. The V and J genes are TRBV19 and TRBJ1-2; TRBD1 is a possible D gene (6 bases). Trimming left V 4 bases short and J 6 bases short, with 12 bases between. There are 13 residues in the CDR3. Per germline, CDR1 LNHDA and CDR2 SQIVND (reference sequence).

The chain combines TRBV30 with TRBJ2-1; TRBD1 matches 7 bases. Germline CDR1 reads GTSNPN; CDR2 reads SVGIG (reference sequence). The V gene end was trimmed by 2 bases and the J gene end by 8 bases; junction bases not matched to a gene: 9. There are 14 residues in the CDR3. The CDR3 bases are TGTGCCTGGAGTCCGGGGTGGGGGACAGATGAGCAGTTCTTC. Translated: CAWSPGWGTDEQFF.

The rearrangement joins TRBV21-1 to TRBJ1-1. TRBV21-1 is assigned pseudogene status. The CDR3 consists of 15 residues. The CDR3 DNA is TGTGCCAGCAGCGAGATTGCGCGGGTGAACACTGAAGCTTTCTTT. Translating gives CASSEIARVNTEAFF.

This sequence joins TRBV7-8 and TRBJ2-2; 9 nucleotides line up with TRBD1. This CDR3 is 19 amino acids long. From germline, CDR1 is SGHVS and CDR2 FQNEAQ. Unmatched junction bases numbered 20, after V lost 6 bases and J lost 6 bases. This chain's CDR3 is CASRPLLRDRVWSPGELFF. The CDR3, as DNA: TGTGCCAGCAGACCTCTTCTCCGGGACAGGGTTTGGAGTCCCGGGGAGCTGTTTTTT.

The V call is TRBV5-8, the J call TRBJ2-1; 10 nucleotides agree with TRBD2. Germline CDR1 and CDR2: SGHTS and YDEGEE. The CDR3 covers 15 residues. With 3 bases clipped from V and 4 bases from J, the junction kept 4 bases outside the gene matches. CDR3 nucleotide sequence: TGTGCCAGCAGCTCCGGGACTAGCGTTTACAATGAGCAGTTCTTC. Translation gives CASSSGTSVYNEQFF.

This chain links TRBV7-2 with TRBJ2-5; D may be TRBD1 (5 bases). Deletions cut 1 base from V and 6 bases from J, with 15 bases between. The CDR3 covers 15 residues. Looked up from germline, CDR1 is SGHTA and CDR2 is FQGNSA. The CDR3 loop reads CASSLDGWAGKTQYF. In DNA form, the CDR3 reads TGTGCCAGCAGCTTAGATGGCTGGGCAGGGAAGACCCAGTACTTC.

The rearrangement uses TRBV4-3 and TRBJ1-5; TRBD1 matches at 9 bases. CDR1 is LGHNA and CDR2 is YSLEER in the germline V gene. This CDR3 has 17 amino acids. V dropped 4 bases and J dropped 1; count of bases not matched to a gene: 8. The CDR3 DNA is TGCGCCAGCAGCCCAGCTCTACAGGGGGCCAGCAATCAGCCCCAGCATTTT. Translation: CASSPALQGASNQPQHF.

CDR3 DNA sequence: TGTGCCACACCCGGGACAGGGAGCAACGAGCAGTACTTC. Its translation is CATPGTGSNEQYF. The gene calls are TRBV2 and TRBJ2-7; 9 nucleotides match TRBD1. Per germline, CDR1 SNHLY and CDR2 FYNNEI. The CDR3 contains 13 residues. Trimming at V came to 10 bases and at J to 5 bases, leaving 9 bases not matched to a gene.

This chain connects TRBV27 to TRBJ2-1, with 9 bases that match TRBD1. The CDR3 has 15 amino acids. Germline V gene lookup returns CDR1 MNHEY and CDR2 SMNVEV (reference sequence). The junction had 4 bases not matched to a gene; V was cut back by 2 bases and J by 5 bases. The CDR3, as DNA: TGTGCCAGCAGTTTACCCGGGACAGGGAACAATGAGCAGTTCTTC. Protein sequence: CASSLPGTGNNEQFF.

The genes are TRBV6-5 and TRBJ2-1; 13 bases align to TRBD2. The CDR3 runs 15 residues. Germline V gives CDR1 MNHEY, CDR2 SVGAGI. The V gene end was trimmed by 2 bases and the J gene end by 7 bases; junction bases not matched to a gene: 2. The DNA for the CDR3 is TGTGCCAGCAGTTACGGGACTAGCGGGAATAATGAGCAGTTCTTC. Amino acid sequence: CASSYGTSGNNEQFF.

The rearrangement links TRBV30 to TRBJ2-5; no clear D. Looked up from germline, CDR1 is GTSNPN and CDR2 is SVGIG (reference sequence). V lost 4 bases to trimming and J lost 2 bases, with 17 bases between them. The CDR3 totals 15 residues. CDR3 coding DNA: TGTGCCTGGAAATTGTCCCGTAATAATCAAGAGACCCAGTACTTC. Protein product: CAWKLSRNNQETQYF.

This clone was counted between two and nine times. CDR3 nucleotide sequence: TGTGCCTGGAGTGTATGGGGGGGGGCCCATGAGCAGTTCTTC. Residues: CAWSVWGGAHEQFF. V usage is TRBV30 and J usage is TRBJ2-1; D may be TRBD2 (7 bases). The germline gives CDR1 GTSNPN, CDR2 SVGIG (reference sequence). V shed 0 bases and J shed 8 bases, with 14 bases lying between them. The CDR3 loop spans 14 amino acids.

V and J are TRBV2 and TRBJ2-5; 9 bases align to TRBD2. The CDR3 is made up of 15 amino acids. Germline values: CDR1 SNHLY, CDR2 FYNNEI. V was clipped by 6 bases and J by 4 bases; unmatched bases: 9. The CDR3 DNA sequence: TGTGCCAGCAGACGCATAGCGGGGGAGGGAGAGACCCAGTACTTC. Translating gives CASRRIAGEGETQYF.

This clone was observed many times. This rearrangement joins TRBV7-2 to TRBJ2-2; D might be TRBD1 (6 bases). The germline V gene encodes CDR1 SGHTA and CDR2 FQGNSA. The V end lost 5 bases, the J end lost 1 base, and 11 bases lay between the germline ends. The length of the CDR3 is 15 residues. CDR3 DNA sequence: TGTGCCAGCAGCCGAGACAGGAGGAACACCGGGGAGCTGTTTTTT. Amino acid sequence: CASSRDRRNTGELFF.

The chain combines TRBV6-5 with TRBJ2-1; 13 nucleotides match TRBD2. The CDR3 contains 16 residues. Germline V gene sequence: CDR1 MNHEY, CDR2 SVGAGI. Trimming cost V 2 bases and J 10 bases; bases outside gene matches: 8. Written as DNA, the CDR3 is TGTGCCAGCAGTTACCTACTAGCGGGAGGGGATAGGGAGCAGTTCTTC. It codes for CASSYLLAGGDREQFF.

Only one count was recorded for this clone. This sequence joins TRBV14 and TRBJ1-1; TRBD1 is a possible D gene (5 bases). CDR3 length equals 16 residues. Germline loops: CDR1 SGHDN, CDR2 FVKESK. The V gene lost 4 bases and the J gene lost 5 bases, with 20 bases spanning the gap. The CDR3 protein is CASSRYTGVTGTEAFF. The DNA for the CDR3 is TGTGCCAGCAGCCGGTACACGGGGGTGACGGGAACTGAAGCTTTCTTT.

The chain joins TRBV30 to TRBJ1-6; D may be TRBD1 (5 bases). The V and J ends lost 0 bases and 4 bases respectively, with 19 bases between them. CDR3 length: 18 amino acids. The germline gives CDR1 GTSNPN, CDR2 SVGIG (reference sequence). CDR3 in DNA: TGTGCCTGGAGTGTAATCCCATGGGGGGACTTATATAATTCACCCCTCCACTTT. It specifies CAWSVIPWGDLYNSPLHF.